The rows below give T cell receptor beta chains drawn from one sample of a study of shared clonotypes between healthy human individuals. The protocol was immunoSEQ multiplex PCR, while the TCRdb copy is restricted to in-frame clones and leaves out a portion. The sample records about 1 million clones, around 76% being singletons. The sequenced sample was memory CD4+ T cells sorted from blood. The receptors derive from a man aged 18-30 years in good health. Both conserved end residues are part of each CDR3. The D gene is left open where the match is weak. Clone size appears in some rows only: once, few, many, or a class for an expanded clone.

NA	TRBV5-1	TRBJ2-1	NA	TGCGCCAGCAGCTTGGGAGGCGGCCCCGGGGGCAATGAGCAGTTCTTC	CASSLGGGPGGNEQFF
NA	TRBV30	TRBJ2-1	NA	TGTGCCTGGAGTCGGGGGATCGACTCCTACAATGAGCAGTTCTTC	CAWSRGIDSYNEQFF
TRBD1	TRBV5-4	TRBJ1-2	NA	TGTGCCAGCAGCTTGGAGGGGGCGAACTATGGCTACACCTTC	CASSLEGANYGYTF
NA	TRBV7-9	TRBJ1-2	few	TGTGCCAGCGCAGTGGGCCTCCCCAATGGCTACACCTTC	CASAVGLPNGYTF
TRBD1	TRBV30	TRBJ1-2	NA	TGTGCCTGGAGTGTACAGGGGGCGACTGGCTACACCTTC	CAWSVQGATGYTF
NA	TRBV6-1	TRBJ2-2	NA	TGTGCCAGCAGTGTAGGGAACACCGGGGAGCTGTTTTTT	CASSVGNTGELFF
NA	TRBV2	TRBJ2-7	NA	TGTGCCAGCGCTGTTATGGGGGCCTCCTACGAGCAGTACTTC	CASAVMGASYEQYF
TRBD1	TRBV6-5	TRBJ2-3	NA	TGTGCCAGCATCGGGACAGCTTCCACAGATACGCAGTATTTT	CASIGTASTDTQYF
TRBD2	TRBV5-6	TRBJ2-1	NA	TGTGCCAGCAGCACCCTGACTAGCGGGAACTTGCCCTACAATGAGCAGTTCTTC	CASSTLTSGNLPYNEQFF
NA	TRBV10-2	TRBJ1-5	NA	TGCGCCAGCAGTGACCCAGGGGTGTTAAGTCAGCCCCAGCATTTT	CASSDPGVLSQPQHF
TRBD2	TRBV5-1	TRBJ2-3	few	TGCGCCAGCAGCTTTATCCTAGCGGGAGGGGTGACAGATACGCAGTATTTT	CASSFILAGGVTDTQYF
NA	TRBV5-1	TRBJ1-1	NA	TGCGCCAGCAGCTTGGACACAGGGAAGGCGGCTGAAGCTTTCTTT	CASSLDTGKAAEAFF
TRBD1	TRBV19	TRBJ1-4	NA	TGTGCCAGTAGTATGGGGACAGGAACCCCGTTCAGGCTGTTTTTT	CASSMGTGTPFRLFF
NA	TRBV18	TRBJ2-5	NA	TGTGCCAGCTCACCTAGGGAGCGGCAAGAGACCCAGTACTTC	CASSPRERQETQYF
TRBD1	TRBV30	TRBJ1-6	NA	TGTGCCTGGGGGACAGCCGGCAATTCACCCCTCCACTTT	CAWGTAGNSPLHF
TRBD1	TRBV28	TRBJ1-1	NA	TGTGCCAGCAGTTTATCGGGACAGGGCTTGTTCACTGAAGCTTTCTTT	CASSLSGQGLFTEAFF
NA	TRBV10-3	TRBJ1-6	NA	TGTGCCATCAGTAAAATAGGTGGTTCACCCCTCCACTTT	CAISKIGGSPLHF
TRBD2	TRBV29-1	TRBJ2-1	NA	TGCAGCGCCCGCACTAGCGGTGTAAACTACAATGAGCAGTTCTTC	CSARTSGVNYNEQFF
TRBD1	TRBV14	TRBJ1-2	few	TGTGCCAGCAGCTCACAGGGGAGCAGCTATGGCTACACCTTC	CASSSQGSSYGYTF
TRBD1	TRBV6-6	TRBJ1-2	NA	TGTGCCAGCAGTTCTCCGGGACAGGGGGGCGGCTACACCTTC	CASSSPGQGGGYTF
NA	TRBV9	TRBJ2-2	NA	TGTGCCAGCGGAGGGCAGAACACCGGGGAGCTGTTTTTT	CASGGQNTGELFF
NA	TRBV11-2	TRBJ2-2	NA	TGTGCCAGCAGCGAATGGAGGGGGCGGGAGACCGGGGAGCTGTTTTTT	CASSEWRGRETGELFF
TRBD2	TRBV18	TRBJ2-7	NA	TGTGCCAGCTCTCTCACCGGGACTAGCGGGGGAACCTACGAGCAGTACTTC	CASSLTGTSGGTYEQYF
TRBD2	TRBV5-8	TRBJ2-1	NA	TGTGCCAGCAGCCTAGACCTCGGGGGGAAGGAGAATGAGCAGTTCTTC	CASSLDLGGKENEQFF
NA	TRBV5-6	TRBJ2-6	NA	TGTGCCAGCAGCTCCCTGGGCCCTCTCGAGAGAGGGGCCAACGTCCTGACTTTC	CASSSLGPLERGANVLTF
TRBD1	TRBV7-9	TRBJ2-2	once	TGTGCCAGCAGCGTGGGACAGGGATCCACCGGGGAGCTGTTTTTT	CASSVGQGSTGELFF
NA	TRBV6-4	TRBJ2-2	NA	TGTGCCAGCAGTCCCGGGACTGCGAACACCGGGGAGCTGTTTTTT	CASSPGTANTGELFF
NA	TRBV11-3	TRBJ2-6	NA	TGTGCCAGCAGCTTAGGAGGTAGCTCTGGGGCCAACGTCCTGACTTTC	CASSLGGSSGANVLTF
NA	TRBV10-3	TRBJ1-3	NA	TGTGCCATCAGTGATGGCGGGGCCGGTGGAAACACCATATATTTT	CAISDGGAGGNTIYF
NA	TRBV28	TRBJ1-5	NA	TGTGCCAGCAGTTCCTTCACATTGTGGGGTCAGCCCCAGCATTTT	CASSSFTLWGQPQHF
NA	TRBV30	TRBJ1-6	once	TGTGCCTCTGGACGCGGGTCTCAGTCACCCCTCCACTTT	CASGRGSQSPLHF
TRBD1	TRBV6-6	TRBJ2-5	once	TGTGCCAGCAGTCCGGGACAGCACCAAGAGACCCAGTACTTC	CASSPGQHQETQYF
TRBD1	TRBV9	TRBJ1-1	NA	TGTGCCAGCAGCGTTTCCCCGGGACAGGGGAACACTGAAGCTTTCTTT	CASSVSPGQGNTEAFF
TRBD1	TRBV15	TRBJ1-3	NA	TGTGCCACCAGCAGAGATCTAGGGGACAGTGGAAACACCATATATTTT	CATSRDLGDSGNTIYF
NA	TRBV12-5	TRBJ2-3	NA	TGTGCTAGTGCTCCCCCCGGGACCCGCGGAGATACGCAGTATTTT	CASAPPGTRGDTQYF
TRBD2	TRBV27	TRBJ2-5	NA	TGTGCCAGCAGTTTAACGTGGGGGGGTCGGGAGACCCAGTACTTC	CASSLTWGGRETQYF
NA	TRBV6-6	TRBJ1-2	NA	TGTGCCAGCACGGCGGGTCCACAACACTATGGCTACACCTTC	CASTAGPQHYGYTF
TRBD2	TRBV6-6	TRBJ2-7	NA	TGTGCCAGCCGTACTAGCGGGAGGGCCCCCGAGCAGTACTTC	CASRTSGRAPEQYF
NA	TRBV7-2	TRBJ2-7	few	TGTGCCAGCAGCTTGCACACCTACGAGCAGTACTTC	CASSLHTYEQYF